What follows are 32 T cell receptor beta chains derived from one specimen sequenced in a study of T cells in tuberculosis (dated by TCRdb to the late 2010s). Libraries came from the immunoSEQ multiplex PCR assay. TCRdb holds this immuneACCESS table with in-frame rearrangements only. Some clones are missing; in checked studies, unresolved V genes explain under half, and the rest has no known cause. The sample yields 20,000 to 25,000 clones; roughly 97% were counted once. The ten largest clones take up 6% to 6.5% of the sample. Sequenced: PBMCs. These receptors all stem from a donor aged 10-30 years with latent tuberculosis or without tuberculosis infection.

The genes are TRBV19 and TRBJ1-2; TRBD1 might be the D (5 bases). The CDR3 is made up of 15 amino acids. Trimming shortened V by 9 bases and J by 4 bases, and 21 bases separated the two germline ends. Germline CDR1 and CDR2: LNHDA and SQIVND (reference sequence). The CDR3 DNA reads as TGTGCCAGCCGATACCTCACGGACACCCGCTATGGCTACACCTTC. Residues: CASRYLTDTRYGYTF.

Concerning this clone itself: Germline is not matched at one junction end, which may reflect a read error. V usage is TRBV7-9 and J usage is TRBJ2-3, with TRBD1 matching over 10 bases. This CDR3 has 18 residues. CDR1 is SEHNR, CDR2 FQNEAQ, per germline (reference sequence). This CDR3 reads CASSQGRRQGASRDTQYF. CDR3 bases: TGTGCCAGCAGCCAAGGTAGACGACAGGGGGCGAGCAGAGATACGCAGTATTTT.

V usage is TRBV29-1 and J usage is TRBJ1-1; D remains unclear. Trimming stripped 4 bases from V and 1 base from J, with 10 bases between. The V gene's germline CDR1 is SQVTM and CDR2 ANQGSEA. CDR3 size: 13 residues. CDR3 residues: CSVVLSGNTEAFF. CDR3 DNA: TGCAGCGTTGTACTGTCTGGGAACACTGAAGCTTTCTTT.

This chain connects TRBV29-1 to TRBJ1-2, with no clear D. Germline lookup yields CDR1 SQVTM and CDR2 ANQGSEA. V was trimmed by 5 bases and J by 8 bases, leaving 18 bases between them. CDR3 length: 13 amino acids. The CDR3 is CSVLPGPEIGYTF. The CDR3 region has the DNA TGCAGCGTTCTTCCCGGTCCGGAGATAGGCTACACCTTC.

The CDR3 sequence is CASSLGGGDGNTIYF. The DNA for the CDR3 is TGTGCCAGCAGCTTAGGAGGCGGTGATGGAAACACCATATATTTT. V and J are TRBV11-2 and TRBJ1-3; no definite D call. The CDR3 loop spans 15 amino acids. Germline-derived CDR1 and CDR2 are SGHAT and FQNNGV. Trimming cost V 1 base and J 3 bases, with 10 bases left between them.

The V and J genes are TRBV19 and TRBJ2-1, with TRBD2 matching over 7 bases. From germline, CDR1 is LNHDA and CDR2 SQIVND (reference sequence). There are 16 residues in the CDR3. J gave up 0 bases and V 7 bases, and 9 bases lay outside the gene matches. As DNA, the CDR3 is TGTGCCAGTACCCCGTGGAGCGGGGACTCCTACAATGAGCAGTTCTTC. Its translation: CASTPWSGDSYNEQFF.

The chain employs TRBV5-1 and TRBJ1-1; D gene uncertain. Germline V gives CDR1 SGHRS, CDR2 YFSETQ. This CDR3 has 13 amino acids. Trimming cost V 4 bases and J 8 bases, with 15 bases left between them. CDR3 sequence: CASSPRAGDEAFF. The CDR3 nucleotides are TGCGCCAGCAGCCCCCGGGCGGGCGACGAAGCTTTCTTT.

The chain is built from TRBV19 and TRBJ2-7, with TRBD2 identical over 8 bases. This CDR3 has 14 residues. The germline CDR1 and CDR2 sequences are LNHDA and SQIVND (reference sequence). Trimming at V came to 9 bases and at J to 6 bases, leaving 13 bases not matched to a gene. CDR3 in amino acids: CASTPGTSLIEQYF. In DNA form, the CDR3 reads TGTGCCAGCACCCCCGGGACTAGTTTAATCGAGCAGTACTTC.

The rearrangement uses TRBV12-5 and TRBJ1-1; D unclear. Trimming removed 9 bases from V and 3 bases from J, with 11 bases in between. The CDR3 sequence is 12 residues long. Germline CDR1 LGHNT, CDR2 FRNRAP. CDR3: CASATDYTEAFF. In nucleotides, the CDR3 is TGTGCTAGCGCCACGGACTACACTGAAGCTTTCTTT.

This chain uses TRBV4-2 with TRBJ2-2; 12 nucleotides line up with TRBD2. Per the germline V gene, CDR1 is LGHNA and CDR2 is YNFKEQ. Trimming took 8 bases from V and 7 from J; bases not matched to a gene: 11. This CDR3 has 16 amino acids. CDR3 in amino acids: CASALRRLAGVGELFF. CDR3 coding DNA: TGTGCCAGCGCCCTTCGTAGACTAGCGGGAGTCGGGGAGCTGTTTTTT.

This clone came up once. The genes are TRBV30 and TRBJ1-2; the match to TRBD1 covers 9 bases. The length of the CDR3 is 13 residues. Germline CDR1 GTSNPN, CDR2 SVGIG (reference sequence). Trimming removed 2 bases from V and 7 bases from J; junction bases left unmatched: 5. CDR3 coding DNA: TGTGCCTGGAGTCGTGGGACAGGGTTTGGCTACACCTTC. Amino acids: CAWSRGTGFGYTF.

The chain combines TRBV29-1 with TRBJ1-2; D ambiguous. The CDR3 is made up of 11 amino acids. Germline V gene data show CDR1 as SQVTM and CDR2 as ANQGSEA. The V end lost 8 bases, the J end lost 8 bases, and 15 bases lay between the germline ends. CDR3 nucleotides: TGCAGCCCCGGGAGGGAGGAAGGCTACACCTTC. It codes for CSPGREEGYTF.

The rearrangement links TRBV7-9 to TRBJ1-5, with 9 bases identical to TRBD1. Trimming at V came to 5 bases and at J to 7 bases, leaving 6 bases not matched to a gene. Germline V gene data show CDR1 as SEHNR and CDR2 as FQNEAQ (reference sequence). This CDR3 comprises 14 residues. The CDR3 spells CASSPGTGNQPQHF. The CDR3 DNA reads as TGTGCCAGCAGCCCCGGGACAGGGAACCAGCCCCAGCATTTT.

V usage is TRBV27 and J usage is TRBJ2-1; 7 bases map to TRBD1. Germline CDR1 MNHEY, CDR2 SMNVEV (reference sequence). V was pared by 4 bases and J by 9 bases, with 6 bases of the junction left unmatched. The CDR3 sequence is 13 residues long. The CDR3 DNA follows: TGTGCCAGCAGTTCGAACAGGGGTGGTGAGCAGTTCTTC. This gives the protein CASSSNRGGEQFF.

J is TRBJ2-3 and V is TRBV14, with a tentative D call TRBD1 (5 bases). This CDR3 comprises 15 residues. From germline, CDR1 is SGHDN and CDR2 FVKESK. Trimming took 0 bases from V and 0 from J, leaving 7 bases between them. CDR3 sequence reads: CASSQDRGSTDTQYF. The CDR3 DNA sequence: TGTGCCAGCAGCCAAGATAGGGGAAGCACAGATACGCAGTATTTT.

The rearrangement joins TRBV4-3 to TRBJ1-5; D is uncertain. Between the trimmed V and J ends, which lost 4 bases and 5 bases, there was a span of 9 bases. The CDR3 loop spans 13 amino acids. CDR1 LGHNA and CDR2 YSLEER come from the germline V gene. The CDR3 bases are TGCGCCAGCAGCCCCGCGTTCGATCAGCCCCAGCATTTT. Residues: CASSPAFDQPQHF.

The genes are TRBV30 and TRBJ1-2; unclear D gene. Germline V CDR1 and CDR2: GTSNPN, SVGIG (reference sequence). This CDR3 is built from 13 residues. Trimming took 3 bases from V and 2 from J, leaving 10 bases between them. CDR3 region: CAWRLTENYGYTF. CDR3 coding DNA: TGTGCCTGGAGACTCACAGAGAACTATGGCTACACCTTC. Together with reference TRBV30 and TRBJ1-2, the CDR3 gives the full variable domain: SQTIHQWPATLVQPVGSPLSLECTVEGTSNPNLYWYRQAAGRGLQLLFYSVGIGQISSEVPQNLSASRPQDRQFILSSKKLLLSDSGFYLCAWRLTENYGYTFGSGTRLTVV.

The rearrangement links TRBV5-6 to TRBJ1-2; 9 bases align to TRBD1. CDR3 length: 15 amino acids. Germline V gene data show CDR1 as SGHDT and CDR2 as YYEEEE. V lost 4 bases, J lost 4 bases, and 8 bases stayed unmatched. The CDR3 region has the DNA TGTGCCAGCAGCATCCGGGACAGGGCTTTCTATGGCTACACCTTC. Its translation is CASSIRDRAFYGYTF.

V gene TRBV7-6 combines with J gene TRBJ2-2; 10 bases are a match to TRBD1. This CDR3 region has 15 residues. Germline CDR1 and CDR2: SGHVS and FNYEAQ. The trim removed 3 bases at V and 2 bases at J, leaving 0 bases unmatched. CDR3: CASSLTGGNTGELFF. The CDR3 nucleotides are TGTGCCAGCAGCTTGACAGGGGGCAACACCGGGGAGCTGTTTTTT. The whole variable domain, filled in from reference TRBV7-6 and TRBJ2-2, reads GAGVSQSPRYKVTKRGQDVALRCDPISGHVSLYWYRQALGQGPEFLTYFNYEAQQDKSGLPNDRFSAERPEGSISTLTIQRTEQRDSAMYRCASSLTGGNTGELFFGEGSRLTVL.

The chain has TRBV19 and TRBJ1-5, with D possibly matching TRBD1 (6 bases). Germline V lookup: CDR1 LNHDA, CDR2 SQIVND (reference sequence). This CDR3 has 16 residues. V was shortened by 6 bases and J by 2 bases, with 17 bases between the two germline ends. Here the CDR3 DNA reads TGTGCCAGTAGCCTTACAGGGTTTAGTGGCAATCAGCCCCAGCATTTT. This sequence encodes CASSLTGFSGNQPQHF.

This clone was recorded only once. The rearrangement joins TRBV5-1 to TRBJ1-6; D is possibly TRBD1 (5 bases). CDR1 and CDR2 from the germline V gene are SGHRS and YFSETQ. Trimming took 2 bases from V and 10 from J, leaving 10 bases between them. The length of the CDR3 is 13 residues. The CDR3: CASSFGGSSPLHF. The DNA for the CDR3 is TGCGCCAGCAGCTTCGGGGGGTCATCACCCCTCCACTTT.

The chain's CDR3 is CASRTRPTAEAFF. CDR3 bases: TGTGCCAGCAGAACAAGACCCACAGCTGAAGCTTTCTTT. The chain couples TRBV6-5 to TRBJ1-1; D not certain. The CDR3 sequence is 13 residues long. From germline, CDR1 is MNHEY and CDR2 SVGAGI. Trimming took off 6 bases at V and 6 bases at J, with 14 bases between the two ends.

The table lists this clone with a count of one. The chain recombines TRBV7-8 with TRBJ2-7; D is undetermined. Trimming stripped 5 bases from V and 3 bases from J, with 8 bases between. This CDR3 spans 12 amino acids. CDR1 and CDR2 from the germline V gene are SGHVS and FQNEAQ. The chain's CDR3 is CASSPPGYEQYF. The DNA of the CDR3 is TGTGCCAGCAGCCCTCCAGGCTACGAGCAGTACTTC.

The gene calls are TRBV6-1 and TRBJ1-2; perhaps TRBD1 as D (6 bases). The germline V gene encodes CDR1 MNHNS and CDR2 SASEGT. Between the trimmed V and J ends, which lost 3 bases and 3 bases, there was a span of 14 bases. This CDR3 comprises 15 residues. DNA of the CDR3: TGTGCCAGCAGTGATTTATGGGGGCCCTACTATGGCTACACCTTC. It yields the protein CASSDLWGPYYGYTF.

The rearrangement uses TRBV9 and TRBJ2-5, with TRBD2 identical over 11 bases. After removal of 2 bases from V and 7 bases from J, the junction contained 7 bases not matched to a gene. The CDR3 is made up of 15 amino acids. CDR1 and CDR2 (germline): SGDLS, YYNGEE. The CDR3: CASSVGELAGGTQYF. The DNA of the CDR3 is TGTGCCAGCAGCGTTGGGGAGCTAGCGGGAGGGACCCAGTACTTC.

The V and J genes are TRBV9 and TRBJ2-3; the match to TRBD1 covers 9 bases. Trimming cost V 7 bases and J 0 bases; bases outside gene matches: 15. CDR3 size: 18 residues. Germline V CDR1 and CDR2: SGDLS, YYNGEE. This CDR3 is CASRRGGSTGGSTDTQYF. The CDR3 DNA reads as TGTGCCAGCCGCCGTGGGGGGAGTACAGGGGGCAGCACAGATACGCAGTATTTT.

CDR3: CACMDSPTSEQYF. The CDR3 DNA follows: TGTGCCTGTATGGACTCTCCCACCTCCGAGCAGTACTTC. The chain joins TRBV30 to TRBJ2-7; D possibly corresponds to TRBD2 (5 bases). V was trimmed by 6 bases and J by 6 bases, leaving 18 bases between them. Germline lookup yields CDR1 GTSNPN and CDR2 SVGIG (reference sequence). The CDR3 contains 13 residues.

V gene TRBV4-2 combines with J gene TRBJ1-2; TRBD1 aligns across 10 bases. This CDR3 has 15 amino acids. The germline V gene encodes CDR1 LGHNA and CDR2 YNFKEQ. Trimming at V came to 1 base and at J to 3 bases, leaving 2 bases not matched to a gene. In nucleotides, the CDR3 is TGTGCCAGCAGCCAAGCCGGACAGGGGGACTATGGCTACACCTTC. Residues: CASSQAGQGDYGYTF.

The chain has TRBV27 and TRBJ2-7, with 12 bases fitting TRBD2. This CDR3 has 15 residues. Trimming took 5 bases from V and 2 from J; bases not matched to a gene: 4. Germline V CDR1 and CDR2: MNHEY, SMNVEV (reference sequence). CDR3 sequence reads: CASSPRTSGTYEQYF. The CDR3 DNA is TGTGCCAGCAGTCCTCGGACTAGCGGGACCTACGAGCAGTACTTC.

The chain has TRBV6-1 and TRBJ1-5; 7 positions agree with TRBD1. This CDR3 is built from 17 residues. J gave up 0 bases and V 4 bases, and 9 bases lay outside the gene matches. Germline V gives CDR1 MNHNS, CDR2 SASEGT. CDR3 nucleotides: TGTGCCAGCAGTGGATGGGACAGACCCTATAGCAATCAGCCCCAGCATTTT. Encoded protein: CASSGWDRPYSNQPQHF.

CDR3 amino acids: CASSEIDSLDADTQYF. CDR3 bases: TGTGCCAGCAGTGAAATCGACAGCCTGGACGCAGATACGCAGTATTTT. The genes are TRBV25-1 and TRBJ2-3; D might be TRBD1 (5 bases). The CDR3 totals 16 residues. The germline CDR1 and CDR2 sequences are MGHDK and SYGVNS. The V end was cut by 2 bases, the J end by 4 bases, with 16 bases between.

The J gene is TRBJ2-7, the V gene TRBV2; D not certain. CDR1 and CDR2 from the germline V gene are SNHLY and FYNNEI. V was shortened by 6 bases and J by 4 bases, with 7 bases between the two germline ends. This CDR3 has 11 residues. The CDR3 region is CASRESYEQYF. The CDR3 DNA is TGTGCCAGCAGAGAGAGTTACGAGCAGTACTTC.